Each of the 30 T cell receptor beta chains below was sequenced from the same sample in a study of cytomegalovirus exposure and HLA in healthy donors. Profiled with immunoSEQ multiplex PCR; TCRdb holds only in-frame clones, not every one. This table has some 170,000 clones, about 89% appearing once. Sample: PBMCs. Receptor source: a man aged 30-40 years in good health and CMV-seropositive.

The chain combines TRBV29-1 with TRBJ1-1; D is possibly TRBD1 (6 bases). Germline CDR1 and CDR2: SQVTM and ANQGSEA. Trimming removed 3 bases at V and 5 bases at J, with 13 bases between. The CDR3 runs to 13 residues. The CDR3 spells CSVETGAVTEAFF. Here the CDR3 DNA reads TGCAGCGTTGAGACGGGGGCGGTTACTGAAGCTTTCTTT.

This clone was seen a few times. The V gene is TRBV30, the J gene TRBJ1-6; D ambiguous. The CDR3 spans 11 residues. The germline V gene has CDR1 GTSNPN and CDR2 SVGIG (reference sequence). V was pared by 4 bases and J by 7 bases, with 5 bases between. Here the CDR3 reads CAWNRNSPLHF. In DNA form, the CDR3 reads TGTGCCTGGAACCGAAATTCACCCCTCCACTTT. The full variable domain, in which reference TRBV30 and TRBJ1-6 provide the parts outside the CDR3, is SQTIHQWPATLVQPVGSPLSLECTVEGTSNPNLYWYRQAAGRGLQLLFYSVGIGQISSEVPQNLSASRPQDRQFILSSKKLLLSDSGFYLCAWNRNSPLHFGNGTRLTVT.

This clone has a handful of counts. The CDR3 loop is CASSGASGRGPDTQYF. The CDR3 DNA is TGTGCCAGCAGTGGGGCTAGCGGGAGAGGCCCAGATACGCAGTATTTT. The V call is TRBV6-1, the J call TRBJ2-3; 10 bases agree with TRBD2. Germline CDR1 and CDR2: MNHNS and SASEGT. The V and J ends lost 4 bases and 4 bases, in that order; junction bases with no gene match: 8. The length of the CDR3 is 16 residues.

The chain couples TRBV25-1 to TRBJ2-2; TRBD2 aligns across 7 bases. V was pared by 1 base and J by 4 bases, with 3 bases of the junction left unmatched. The CDR3 consists of 15 residues. CDR1 is MGHDK and CDR2 is SYGVNS in the germline V gene. In nucleotides, the CDR3 is TGTGCCAGCAGTGAATGGGAGGGGAGCACCGGGGAGCTGTTTTTT. It translates to CASSEWEGSTGELFF.

The J gene is TRBJ2-2, the V gene TRBV6-1; D ambiguous. Trimming stripped 1 base from V and 4 bases from J, with 7 bases between. CDR1 and CDR2 (germline): MNHNS, SASEGT. This CDR3 comprises 14 residues. The CDR3 reads CASSEVASTGELFF. DNA of the CDR3: TGTGCCAGCAGTGAAGTGGCGAGCACCGGGGAGCTGTTTTTT.

The rearrangement links TRBV7-6 to TRBJ2-2, with 7 bases that match TRBD2. This CDR3 has 18 residues. Germline CDR1 is SGHVS and CDR2 is FNYEAQ. After removal of 1 base from V and 0 bases from J, the junction contained 8 bases not matched to a gene. The DNA for the CDR3 is TGTGCCAGCAGCTTAGAATGGGCTAGCGGCGCGAACACCGGGGAGCTGTTTTTT. Translated, it gives CASSLEWASGANTGELFF. The variable domain in full, with the rest retrieved from reference TRBV7-6 and TRBJ2-2, is GAGVSQSPRYKVTKRGQDVALRCDPISGHVSLYWYRQALGQGPEFLTYFNYEAQQDKSGLPNDRFSAERPEGSISTLTIQRTEQRDSAMYRCASSLEWASGANTGELFFGEGSRLTVL.

The chain links TRBV5-1 to TRBJ1-2, with 7 bases identical to TRBD1. The length of the CDR3 is 14 residues. V was clipped by 4 bases and J by 4 bases; unmatched bases: 7. Germline values: CDR1 SGHRS, CDR2 YFSETQ. DNA of the CDR3: TGCGCCAGCAGCCACAGGACAGGATTCTATGGCTACACCTTC. Its translation is CASSHRTGFYGYTF.

Points on this clone: The junction and the germline gene differ at one end; a read error may be behind it. The J gene is TRBJ1-2, the V gene TRBV28, with 7 bases fitting TRBD1. The germline V gene has CDR1 MDHEN and CDR2 SYDVKM. The CDR3 has 12 residues. The CDR3 nucleotides read TGTGCCAGCAGTTTTAAACAGGGGTCGAAAGCCTTC. As protein: CASSFKQGSKAF.

The V and J genes are TRBV5-1 and TRBJ2-3, with 8 bases lining up with TRBD2. The CDR3 has 17 amino acids. Germline V lookup: CDR1 SGHRS, CDR2 YFSETQ. The V and J ends lost 1 base and 1 base, in that order; junction bases with no gene match: 8. The CDR3 DNA follows: TGCGCCAGCAGCTTGATAGCGGGGACCCTCGGCACAGATACGCAGTATTTT. This encodes CASSLIAGTLGTDTQYF.

J is TRBJ2-1 and V is TRBV5-1; unclear D gene. V was clipped by 0 bases and J by 3 bases, with 1 base between them. CDR1 is SGHRS and CDR2 is YFSETQ in the germline V gene. The CDR3 has 12 residues. The CDR3 DNA is TGCGCCAGCAGCTTGGACTACAATGAGCAGTTCTTC. This encodes CASSLDYNEQFF.

The chain has TRBV27 and TRBJ2-1, with TRBD1 identical over 7 bases. The CDR3 extends over 14 amino acids. V gave up 6 bases and J gave up 9 bases; unmatched junction bases: 11. Germline V gives CDR1 MNHEY, CDR2 SMNVEV (reference sequence). The CDR3, as DNA: TGTGCCAGCAGGCCCGGGACAGCGCTATTTGAGCAGTTCTTC. This codes for CASRPGTALFEQFF.

V and J are TRBV7-3 and TRBJ2-3, with TRBD1 identical over 8 bases. J was trimmed by 6 bases and V by 0 bases; bases with no gene match: 20. The CDR3 length is 20 residues. Germline assignment: CDR1 SGHTA and CDR2 FQGTGA. The CDR3 sequence is CASSLTKNAFVGTGSDTQYF. DNA for the CDR3: TGTGCCAGCAGCTTAACCAAGAACGCGTTTGTGGGGACAGGTTCGGATACGCAGTATTTT.

The chain combines TRBV19 with TRBJ2-7; D remains unclear. CDR1 is LNHDA and CDR2 is SQIVND in the germline V gene (reference sequence). This CDR3 region has 14 residues. Between the trimmed V and J ends, which lost 3 bases and 2 bases, there was a span of 11 bases. CDR3: CASSMVHGPYEQYF. CDR3 bases: TGTGCCAGTAGTATGGTTCATGGGCCCTACGAGCAGTACTTC.

The chain recombines TRBV28 with TRBJ1-3; D remains ambiguous. V shed 6 bases and J shed 4 bases, with 10 bases lying between them. Germline V gene sequence: CDR1 MDHEN, CDR2 SYDVKM. This CDR3 has 13 amino acids. In nucleotides, the CDR3 is TGTGCCAGCAGAGCAACGTCCGGAAACACCATATATTTT. The encoded protein is CASRATSGNTIYF.

The chain joins TRBV12-5 to TRBJ1-4; a weak D match, TRBD1 (6 bases). Looked up from germline, CDR1 is LGHNT and CDR2 is FRNRAP. This CDR3 contains 16 residues. The V gene lost 0 bases and the J gene lost 3 bases, with 11 bases spanning the gap. The CDR3 sequence: CASGLVSGHANEKLFF. The CDR3 region has the DNA TGTGCTAGTGGTTTGGTATCGGGACATGCTAATGAAAAACTGTTTTTT. Using reference TRBV12-5 and TRBJ1-4 for the parts outside the CDR3, the full variable domain is DARVTQTPRHKVTEMGQEVTMRCQPILGHNTVFWYRQTMMQGLELLAYFRNRAPLDDSGMPKDRFSAEMPDATLATLKIQPSEPRDSAVYFCASGLVSGHANEKLFFGSGTQLSVL.

The chain recombines TRBV5-1 with TRBJ1-1; D is possibly TRBD1 (6 bases). Germline values: CDR1 SGHRS, CDR2 YFSETQ. The germline V and J ends were trimmed by 4 bases and 1 base, with 11 bases remaining between them. The CDR3 contains 14 residues. This CDR3 reads CASSLDRPNTEAFF. The CDR3 bases are TGCGCCAGCAGCCTCGACAGGCCGAACACTGAAGCTTTCTTT.

V usage is TRBV7-2 and J usage is TRBJ2-7, with D maybe TRBD1 (6 bases). V gave up 5 bases and J gave up 6 bases, with 8 bases separating them. Germline V gives CDR1 SGHTA, CDR2 FQGNSA. The CDR3 is 11 amino acids. CDR3 coding DNA: TGTGCCAGCAGCCAAGGGGGCGAGCAGTACTTC. Its protein product is CASSQGGEQYF.

This clone has only a few counts. This chain links TRBV4-2 with TRBJ2-7; D not certain. The CDR3 totals 14 residues. From germline, CDR1 is LGHNA and CDR2 YNFKEQ. Trimming left V 0 bases short and J 2 bases short, with 8 bases between. CDR3 region: CASSQDLGTYEQYF. The CDR3 region has the DNA TGTGCCAGCAGCCAAGATCTGGGGACCTACGAGCAGTACTTC.

This sequence joins TRBV9 and TRBJ2-5; 8 bases align to TRBD2. The CDR3 is 22 residues long. The trim removed 0 bases at V and 5 bases at J, leaving 27 bases unmatched. Per germline, CDR1 SGDLS and CDR2 YYNGEE. CDR3: CASSVDLLRVTTYGTRRETQYF. CDR3 DNA sequence: TGTGCCAGCAGCGTAGATCTTTTGAGGGTTACGACGTACGGGACTAGAAGGGAGACCCAGTACTTC.

V usage is TRBV30 and J usage is TRBJ2-7; 9 bases match TRBD1. The germline V gene has CDR1 GTSNPN and CDR2 SVGIG (reference sequence). Trimming at V came to 4 bases and at J to 4 bases, leaving 2 bases not matched to a gene. This CDR3 is built from 12 residues. In nucleotides, the CDR3 is TGTGCCTGGACCGACAGGGGGTACGAGCAGTACTTC. This encodes CAWTDRGYEQYF.

Only one count was recorded for this clone. V gene TRBV28 combines with J gene TRBJ2-7; D gene unclear. V was shortened by 7 bases and J by 3 bases, with 13 bases between the two germline ends. Germline V gene sequence: CDR1 MDHEN, CDR2 SYDVKM. The CDR3 runs to 13 residues. CDR3 amino acids: CASTISDGYEQYF. CDR3 in DNA: TGTGCCAGCACAATCTCGGACGGCTACGAGCAGTACTTC.

In its sample, this clone was seen a few times. The chain couples TRBV9 to TRBJ2-1; 7 nucleotides agree with TRBD2. Germline trimming cut 3 bases from V and 3 bases from J; bases unmatched to any gene: 9. Germline V lookup: CDR1 SGDLS, CDR2 YYNGEE. CDR3 length: 16 residues. The CDR3 DNA reads TGTGCCAGCAGCGGCGAGCGGGACTTGCTCTACAATGAGCAGTTCTTC. Its protein is CASSGERDLLYNEQFF.

The gene calls are TRBV5-1 and TRBJ2-5; D remains unclear. The CDR3 runs to 11 residues. Looked up from germline, CDR1 is SGHRS and CDR2 is YFSETQ. V was shortened by 5 bases and J by 5 bases, with 7 bases between the two germline ends. CDR3 nucleotides: TGCGCCAGCAGGTCTGCTGAGACCCAGTACTTC. It translates to CASRSAETQYF.

This chain links TRBV18 with TRBJ2-7; TRBD2 is a possible D gene (5 bases). This CDR3 comprises 12 residues. Germline values: CDR1 KGHSH, CDR2 LQKENI. Between the trimmed V and J ends, which lost 5 bases and 3 bases, there was a span of 8 bases. CDR3 protein: CASSEGYYEQYF. The CDR3 DNA reads as TGTGCCAGCTCAGAGGGTTACTACGAGCAGTACTTC. The whole variable domain, remainder taken from reference TRBV18 and TRBJ2-7, is NAGVMQNPRHLVRRRGQEARLRCSPMKGHSHVYWYRQLPEEGLKFMVYLQKENIIDESGMPKERFSAEFPKEGPSILRIQQVVRGDSAAYFCASSEGYYEQYFGPGTRLTVT.

This chain connects TRBV11-2 to TRBJ2-1, with 13 nucleotides matching TRBD2. The trim removed 5 bases at V and 6 bases at J, leaving 10 bases unmatched. Germline loops: CDR1 SGHAT, CDR2 FQNNGV. The CDR3 totals 17 residues. This CDR3 reads CASSRLLAGGPSNEQFF. The DNA of the CDR3 is TGTGCCAGCAGCCGGCTACTAGCGGGAGGGCCCAGCAATGAGCAGTTCTTC.

The rearrangement uses TRBV9 and TRBJ2-2; the D gene could be TRBD1 or TRBD2 (5 bases each). Germline values: CDR1 SGDLS, CDR2 YYNGEE. The V end lost 5 bases, the J end lost 4 bases, and 9 bases lay between the germline ends. The CDR3 spans 13 residues. The CDR3 nucleotides read TGTGCCAGCAGGGGGGTTGCCACCGGGGAGCTGTTTTTT. It translates to CASRGVATGELFF.

This sequence joins TRBV9 and TRBJ2-3; 8 positions match TRBD2. Germline V gene lookup returns CDR1 SGDLS and CDR2 YYNGEE. Germline trimming cut 0 bases from V and 1 base from J; bases unmatched to any gene: 10. The CDR3 runs to 18 residues. CDR3 nucleotide sequence: TGTGCCAGCAGCGTAGGGTTATCCGCGGGGGGACGCACAGATACGCAGTATTTT. Encoded protein: CASSVGLSAGGRTDTQYF.

V gene TRBV27 combines with J gene TRBJ1-5; D might be TRBD1 (6 bases). CDR1 is MNHEY, CDR2 SMNVEV, per germline (reference sequence). The CDR3 spans 13 residues. Trimming left V 5 bases short and J 6 bases short, with 11 bases between. Here the CDR3 DNA reads TGTGCCAGCAGTCCCCAGGGGTCTCAGCCCCAGCATTTT. It codes for CASSPQGSQPQHF.

J is TRBJ2-7 and V is TRBV10-3; 7 bases fit TRBD2. The CDR3 runs 12 residues. The ends lost 10 bases at V and 2 bases at J; junction bases unmatched: 5. The germline CDR1 and CDR2 sequences are ENHRY and SYGVKD. CDR3 region: CATQAGAYEQYF. CDR3 sequence (DNA): TGTGCCACCCAGGCGGGAGCCTACGAGCAGTACTTC.

This clone was picked up one time. The chain employs TRBV5-1 and TRBJ2-5, with D tentatively TRBD1 (6 bases). Trimming left V 4 bases short and J 4 bases short, with 17 bases between. The CDR3 loop spans 15 amino acids. Germline V CDR1 and CDR2: SGHRS, YFSETQ. CDR3 nucleotides: TGCGCCAGCAGCCACCCTACAGGGCAGACAGAGACCCAGTACTTC. Its protein product is CASSHPTGQTETQYF.